One sample yielded the 20 T cell receptor beta chains listed below, sequenced in a study of cytomegalovirus exposure and HLA in healthy donors. PCR amplification relied on 60 Vbeta primers (plus 13 Jbeta primers). Profiled with immunoSEQ multiplex PCR; TCRdb holds only in-frame clones, not every one. Recorded for this sample: approximately 130,000 clones. Input material: PBMCs. The source of these receptors is a woman in her sixties in good health and CMV-seronegative.

This chain uses TRBV7-9 with TRBJ2-1; no firm D call. The ends were cut back, 1 base at V and 7 bases at J, with 8 bases in the middle. The CDR3 runs to 13 residues. CDR1 and CDR2 (germline): SEHNR, FQNEAQ (reference sequence). The CDR3 sequence is CASSLGSLNEQFF. For the CDR3, the DNA is TGTGCCAGCAGCTTAGGTTCCCTTAATGAGCAGTTCTTC.

V is TRBV10-3 and J is TRBJ2-7; 7 nucleotides match TRBD1. Trimming took 8 bases from V and 2 from J; bases not matched to a gene: 9. CDR1 ENHRY and CDR2 SYGVKD come from the germline V gene. CDR3 length: 14 residues. DNA of the CDR3: TGTGCCATCGGGTCTTTGGACAGGACCTACGAGCAGTACTTC. Protein product: CAIGSLDRTYEQYF.

The chain carries TRBV5-4 and TRBJ1-1; D gene uncertain. The CDR3 loop spans 14 amino acids. V was shortened by 0 bases and J by 2 bases, with 8 bases between the two germline ends. Germline lookup yields CDR1 SGHNT and CDR2 YYREEE (reference sequence). The CDR3 DNA sequence: TGTGCCAGCAGCTTGGAGTACAGTAACACTGAAGCTTTCTTT. Amino acids: CASSLEYSNTEAFF.

The J gene is TRBJ1-1, the V gene TRBV2, with 9 bases fitting TRBD1. V was clipped by 5 bases and J by 3 bases; unmatched bases: 7. The CDR3 has 15 amino acids. Germline CDR1 SNHLY, CDR2 FYNNEI. CDR3 sequence reads: CASSPLTGGDTEAFF. The DNA of the CDR3 is TGTGCCAGCAGTCCCCTTACAGGGGGCGACACTGAAGCTTTCTTT.

The chain has TRBV5-6 and TRBJ1-1, with D maybe TRBD1 (6 bases). The V end lost 10 bases, the J end lost 3 bases, and 19 bases lay between the germline ends. This CDR3 is 14 amino acids long. CDR1 is SGHDT, CDR2 YYEEEE, per germline. CDR3 sequence (DNA): TGTGCCTCGATGAGGGGGAGGGGTGACACTGAAGCTTTCTTT. This gives the protein CASMRGRGDTEAFF. The full variable domain, its missing parts supplied by reference TRBV5-6 and TRBJ1-1, is DAGVTQSPTHLIKTRGQQVTLRCSPKSGHDTVSWYQQALGQGPQFIFQYYEEEERQRGNFPDRFSGHQFPNYSSELNVNALLLGDSALYLCASMRGRGDTEAFFGQGTRLTVV.

This chain joins TRBV19 and TRBJ2-1; 7 nucleotides align to TRBD1. There are 14 residues in the CDR3. Germline CDR1 LNHDA, CDR2 SQIVND (reference sequence). Trimming removed 10 bases from V and 2 bases from J; junction bases left unmatched: 8. CDR3 sequence reads: CATETGTPYNEQFF. As DNA, the CDR3 is TGTGCCACCGAGACAGGGACCCCCTACAATGAGCAGTTCTTC.

The rearrangement joins TRBV4-2 to TRBJ1-1, with 8 bases matching TRBD1. CDR1 LGHNA and CDR2 YNFKEQ come from the germline V gene. The junction had 4 bases not matched to a gene; V was cut back by 0 bases and J by 4 bases. The CDR3 is made up of 15 amino acids. Here the CDR3 reads CASSQEAGGPTEAFF. The CDR3 DNA reads TGTGCCAGCAGCCAAGAAGCAGGGGGCCCCACTGAAGCTTTCTTT.

The rearrangement links TRBV27 to TRBJ2-7, with D unclear. Germline loops: CDR1 MNHEY, CDR2 SMNVEV (reference sequence). Trimming removed 3 bases from V and 3 bases from J, with 9 bases in between. This CDR3 contains 13 residues. CDR3 coding DNA: TGTGCCAGCAGTTTGGGCTATATCTACGAGCAGTACTTC. Protein product: CASSLGYIYEQYF.

This sequence joins TRBV28 and TRBJ1-5; D is undetermined. The CDR3 consists of 14 residues. Trimming cost V 5 bases and J 4 bases, with 12 bases left between them. Germline CDR1 is MDHEN and CDR2 is SYDVKM. The CDR3 loop reads CASSARVLNQPQHF. DNA of the CDR3: TGTGCCAGCAGTGCCCGAGTATTGAATCAGCCCCAGCATTTT.

The gene calls are TRBV6-1 and TRBJ1-5; D remains unclear. This CDR3 has 15 amino acids. CDR1 and CDR2 (germline): MNHNS, SASEGT. V was pared by 2 bases and J by 3 bases, with 11 bases between. CDR3 residues: CASSENLQHNQPQHF. The CDR3 region has the DNA TGTGCCAGCAGTGAAAATCTACAGCACAATCAGCCCCAGCATTTT.

The rearrangement uses TRBV28 and TRBJ2-1, with TRBD2 identical over 11 bases. Germline V gives CDR1 MDHEN, CDR2 SYDVKM. The CDR3 extends over 16 amino acids. J lost 6 bases, V lost 3 bases, and 7 bases had no gene match. The CDR3 nucleotides read TGTGCCAGCAGTTTCATGGGACTAGCGGCGAGCAATGAGCAGTTCTTC. The encoded protein is CASSFMGLAASNEQFF.

V gene TRBV5-1 combines with J gene TRBJ2-7; 11 bases are shared with TRBD2. This CDR3 has 14 amino acids. J lost 7 bases, V lost 2 bases, and 5 bases had no gene match. The V gene's germline CDR1 is SGHRS and CDR2 YFSETQ. CDR3 DNA: TGCGCCAGCAGCTTACTAGCGGGAGAGTATGAGCAGTACTTC. It yields the protein CASSLLAGEYEQYF.

The chain employs TRBV2 and TRBJ2-1, with D possibly TRBD2 on 5 matching bases. The germline V gene encodes CDR1 SNHLY and CDR2 FYNNEI. The CDR3 is made up of 15 amino acids. Between the trimmed V and J ends, which lost 0 bases and 7 bases, there was a span of 13 bases. The CDR3 here is CASSEALPGWNEQFF. For the CDR3, the DNA is TGTGCCAGCAGTGAAGCGCTTCCGGGGTGGAATGAGCAGTTCTTC.

The chain combines TRBV9 with TRBJ2-4; 10 bases map to TRBD1. The CDR3 is made up of 14 amino acids. The V gene's germline CDR1 is SGDLS and CDR2 YYNGEE. V lost 2 bases to trimming and J lost 5 bases; unmatched junction nucleotides: 1. CDR3 amino acids: CASSVTGGENIQYF. CDR3 bases: TGTGCCAGCAGCGTGACAGGGGGCGAAAACATTCAGTACTTC.

The chain carries TRBV5-1 and TRBJ2-3; 7 positions agree with TRBD1. This CDR3 contains 15 residues. The germline V gene encodes CDR1 SGHRS and CDR2 YFSETQ. The V and J ends lost 4 bases and 2 bases, in that order; junction bases with no gene match: 7. The CDR3, as DNA: TGCGCCAGCAGCGAGGGGGCCTCCCTCACAGATACGCAGTATTTT. This translates into CASSEGASLTDTQYF.

V usage is TRBV10-3 and J usage is TRBJ2-7, with a weak D call TRBD1 (6 bases). CDR3 length: 13 amino acids. CDR1 is ENHRY and CDR2 is SYGVKD in the germline V gene. V gave up 5 bases and J gave up 5 bases, with 13 bases separating them. The CDR3 reads CAISTGTKNEQYF. The CDR3, as DNA: TGTGCCATCAGTACCGGGACAAAAAACGAGCAGTACTTC.

The V call is TRBV13, the J call TRBJ2-2; D remains ambiguous. CDR1 is PRHDT and CDR2 is FYEKMQ in the germline V gene (reference sequence). Trimming left V 4 bases short and J 0 bases short, with 12 bases between. This CDR3 is 16 amino acids long. The CDR3 sequence: CASSSNKLSNTGELFF. CDR3 in DNA: TGTGCCAGCAGCTCTAATAAATTATCGAACACCGGGGAGCTGTTTTTT. The whole variable domain, filled in from reference TRBV13 and TRBJ2-2, reads AAGVIQSPRHLIKEKRETATLKCYPIPRHDTVYWYQQGPGQDPQFLISFYEKMQSDKGSIPDRFSAQQFSDYHSELNMSSLELGDSALYFCASSSNKLSNTGELFFGEGSRLTVL.

This chain connects TRBV29-1 to TRBJ2-5; the match to TRBD2 covers 13 bases. V lost 7 bases and J lost 5; bases outside the gene matches: 13. Germline lookup yields CDR1 SQVTM and CDR2 ANQGSEA. The length of the CDR3 is 16 residues. The CDR3, as DNA: TGCAGCGCTAACGGACTAGCGGGGGCCTCAAAGGAGACCCAGTACTTC. It specifies CSANGLAGASKETQYF. The variable domain in full, completed from reference TRBV29-1 and TRBJ2-5, reads SAVISQKPSRDICQRGTSLTIQCQVDSQVTMMFWYRQQPGQSLTLIATANQGSEATYESGFVIDKFPISRPNLTFSTLTVSNMSPEDSSIYLCSANGLAGASKETQYFGPGTRLLVL.

This chain joins TRBV7-2 and TRBJ2-7, with 7 bases identical to TRBD2. Trimming took 5 bases from V and 3 from J; bases not matched to a gene: 4. Germline CDR1 and CDR2: SGHTA and FQGNSA. This CDR3 spans 13 amino acids. The CDR3 DNA reads TGTGCCAGCAGCCCGGGCGGGGGCTACGAGCAGTACTTC. Its protein is CASSPGGGYEQYF.

The chain employs TRBV7-9 and TRBJ2-5; tentative D call: TRBD1 (5 bases). Germline CDR1 reads SEHNR; CDR2 reads FQNEAQ (reference sequence). V was clipped by 5 bases and J by 2 bases, with 9 bases between them. The length of the CDR3 is 13 residues. Written as DNA, the CDR3 is TGTGCCAGCAGCCCAGGGAATCAAGAGACCCAGTACTTC. Its protein product is CASSPGNQETQYF.